This T cell receptor (beta chain) originates from a study of T-cell reconstitution after alpha-beta-depleted transplantation in children. Whole-study findings and limits: T-cell numbers and diversity, one year after transplant, stemmed largely from T cells that were newly produced.

This clonotype was seen more than once but under ten times. Its specificity is not known. The CDR3 has 13 amino acids. Germline values: CDR1 GTSNPN, CDR2 SVGIG (reference sequence). V lost 0 bases and J lost 9, with 12 bases in between. Unique molecular identifiers tagged the TCRbeta library. TCRdb ran MiXCR on the PCR reads and lists one entry per CDR3 protein. This table has about 490,000 distinct CDR3 sequences, 10% to 13% appearing once. The sequence came from a child under 10 years old with inherited bone marrow failure, due to receive a stem cell transplant. This rearrangement joins TRBV30 to TRBJ2-1; D is undetermined. Sequenced here: PBMCs, sampled before TCRalphabeta/CD19-depleted stem cell transplant. The CDR3 region has the DNA TGTGCCTGGAGTGTTGGTATGCCGGGTGAGCAGTTCTTC. Its translation is CAWSVGMPGEQFF.